The 27 T cell receptor beta chains below come from one sample, sequenced in a study of T cell responses to AZD1222 COVID-19 vaccine. The assay was immunoSEQ multiplex PCR, and TCRdb's table has in-frame clones only and misses some. In the table there are about 130,000 clones, 89% of which are singletons. The sample consisted of peripheral blood, taken 28 days after the second AZD1222 dose. These receptors were taken from an adult who received the AZD1222 COVID-19 vaccine.

The chain has TRBV2 and TRBJ1-2; no reliable D call. V was trimmed by 2 bases and J by 8 bases, leaving 12 bases between them. Germline CDR1 SNHLY, CDR2 FYNNEI. CDR3 length equals 13 residues. The DNA for the CDR3 is TGTGCCAGCAGTGAATTCGGCTATGGAGGCTACACCTTC. This codes for CASSEFGYGGYTF.

The genes are TRBV6-5 and TRBJ2-7; TRBD1 matches at 7 bases. J gave up 1 base and V 6 bases, and 9 bases lay outside the gene matches. Germline loops: CDR1 MNHEY, CDR2 SVGAGI. CDR3 size: 15 residues. The CDR3 loop reads CASRLPGTASYEQYF. The CDR3 nucleotides read TGTGCCAGCAGACTACCCGGGACAGCTTCCTACGAGCAGTACTTC.

The chain has TRBV7-9 and TRBJ1-1; D is possibly TRBD1 (6 bases). CDR3 length equals 12 residues. Germline CDR1 SEHNR, CDR2 FQNEAQ (reference sequence). V lost 6 bases and J lost 3, with 8 bases in between. As DNA, the CDR3 is TGTGCCAGCAGACACAGGGACACTGAAGCTTTCTTT. It is translated as CASRHRDTEAFF.

J is TRBJ2-1 and V is TRBV9, with unresolved D. V was trimmed by 5 bases and J by 3 bases, leaving 6 bases between them. CDR1 and CDR2 (germline): SGDLS, YYNGEE. This CDR3 is 12 amino acids long. The CDR3: CASSPNYNEQFF. Written as DNA, the CDR3 is TGTGCCAGCAGTCCGAACTACAATGAGCAGTTCTTC. Filled out from reference TRBV9 and TRBJ2-1, the complete variable domain reads DSGVTQTPKHLITATGQRVTLRCSPRSGDLSVYWYQQSLDQGLQFLIQYYNGEERAKGNILERFSAQQFPDLHSELNLSSLELGDSALYFCASSPNYNEQFFGPGTRLTVL.

V and J are TRBV2 and TRBJ1-6; D remains unclear. The V and J ends lost 6 bases and 0 bases respectively, with 12 bases between them. Germline V gives CDR1 SNHLY, CDR2 FYNNEI. The CDR3 is 16 residues long. In DNA form, the CDR3 reads TGTGCCAGCAGGCCTCTTACGAGCTCCTATAATTCACCCCTCCACTTT. Its protein product is CASRPLTSSYNSPLHF.

The chain joins TRBV6-6 to TRBJ2-7, with 9 positions matching TRBD1. Trimming cost V 5 bases and J 3 bases; bases outside gene matches: 5. CDR1 and CDR2 from the germline V gene are MNHNY and SVGAGI (reference sequence). CDR3 length: 14 amino acids. The CDR3: CASSPGQGGYEQYF. CDR3 nucleotide sequence: TGTGCCAGCAGTCCGGGACAGGGAGGCTACGAGCAGTACTTC.

The chain employs TRBV27 and TRBJ2-7; 7 positions match TRBD1. Trimming cost V 5 bases and J 3 bases; bases outside gene matches: 7. The length of the CDR3 is 14 residues. Germline V CDR1 and CDR2: MNHEY, SMNVEV (reference sequence). The CDR3 here is CASSPGQAYYEQYF. DNA of the CDR3: TGTGCCAGCAGTCCCGGACAGGCCTACTACGAGCAGTACTTC.

The chain links TRBV6-1 to TRBJ1-3; 7 bases align to TRBD1. The ends lost 2 bases at V and 8 bases at J; junction bases unmatched: 3. This CDR3 contains 13 residues. Germline V gene sequence: CDR1 MNHNS, CDR2 SASEGT. The CDR3 region is CASSESRGYTIYF. The CDR3 region has the DNA TGTGCCAGCAGTGAAAGCAGGGGGTACACCATATATTTT.

The chain combines TRBV27 with TRBJ1-5; 7 bases are shared with TRBD1. V was pared by 6 bases and J by 7 bases, with 9 bases of the junction left unmatched. Germline-derived CDR1 and CDR2 are MNHEY and SMNVEV (reference sequence). This CDR3 has 14 residues. For the CDR3, the DNA is TGTGCCAGCAGCTATACAGGGGCGGTACAGCCCCAGCATTTT. This gives the protein CASSYTGAVQPQHF.

The table lists this clone with a count of one. The chain uses TRBV15 and TRBJ1-5, with D uncertain. CDR1 and CDR2 (germline): LNHNV, YYDKDF (reference sequence). With 3 bases removed from V and 4 bases from J, the gap between germline ends came to 4 bases. CDR3 length: 12 amino acids. As DNA, the CDR3 is TGTGCCACCAGCAGGGTTAATCAGCCCCAGCATTTT. It is translated as CATSRVNQPQHF. The full variable domain, rest sourced from reference TRBV15 and TRBJ1-5, is DAMVIQNPRYQVTQFGKPVTLSCSQTLNHNVMYWYQQKSSQAPKLLFHYYDKDFNNEADTPDNFQSRRPNTSFCFLDIRSPGLGDTAMYLCATSRVNQPQHFGDGTRLSIL.

The gene calls are TRBV5-1 and TRBJ1-6; no clear D gene. The V and J ends lost 0 bases and 5 bases respectively, with 6 bases between them. The CDR3 is 14 amino acids. Germline V CDR1 and CDR2: SGHRS, YFSETQ. The CDR3 DNA reads TGCGCCAGCAGCTTGGAAGGGCATAATTCACCCCTCCACTTT. Amino acid sequence: CASSLEGHNSPLHF.

This sequence joins TRBV20-1 and TRBJ1-2, with D tentatively TRBD1 (6 bases). Trimming removed 3 bases at V and 8 bases at J, with 13 bases between. Germline CDR1 and CDR2: DFQATT and SNEGSKA (reference sequence). There are 12 residues in the CDR3. DNA for the CDR3: TGCAGTGCTAGTCCAGGGGCGAGAGGCTACACCTTC. Its protein product is CSASPGARGYTF.

The genes are TRBV13 and TRBJ1-3; 9 positions agree with TRBD1. The germline V gene encodes CDR1 PRHDT and CDR2 FYEKMQ (reference sequence). V was clipped by 5 bases and J by 3 bases; unmatched bases: 5. CDR3 length: 15 residues. The CDR3 DNA sequence: TGTGCCAGCAGCCCGGGACAGGGTTATGGAAACACCATATATTTT. It is translated as CASSPGQGYGNTIYF.

This chain connects TRBV11-3 to TRBJ2-3; 7 positions match TRBD1. There are 15 residues in the CDR3. J was trimmed by 3 bases and V by 1 base; bases with no gene match: 4. CDR1 SGHNT and CDR2 YENEEA come from the germline V gene. CDR3 amino acids: CASSLGTGVTDTQYF. The CDR3 DNA sequence: TGTGCCAGCAGCTTAGGTACAGGGGTGACAGATACGCAGTATTTT.

The chain couples TRBV23-1 to TRBJ2-7; 12 bases are a match to TRBD2. TRBV23-1 is assigned to the ORF class and has an uncertain function. This CDR3 has 16 residues. The J segment lost 3 bases and the V segment lost 11 bases, leaving 14 bases of the junction unmatched. The chain's CDR3 is CAASRPLAGGSYEQYF. CDR3 DNA sequence: TGCGCCGCGTCCCGGCCCCTAGCGGGAGGGAGCTACGAGCAGTACTTC.

The rearrangement joins TRBV7-6 to TRBJ1-1; D gene unclear. Germline values: CDR1 SGHVS, CDR2 FNYEAQ. The CDR3 is 13 amino acids. The V end was cut by 4 bases, the J end by 6 bases, with 12 bases between. CDR3 residues: CASSSYNTPEAFF. Written as DNA, the CDR3 is TGTGCCAGCAGCTCCTACAACACCCCTGAAGCTTTCTTT.

As DNA, the CDR3 is TGTGCCAGCTCCCGGACACCCTATGGCTACACCTTC. Its protein product is CASSRTPYGYTF. The chain employs TRBV11-2 and TRBJ1-2; a possible D gene is TRBD1 (5 bases). V lost 8 bases and J 4 bases, leaving 11 bases between the germline ends. The CDR3 sequence is 12 residues long. The germline V gene encodes CDR1 SGHAT and CDR2 FQNNGV. The complete variable domain, with remaining parts taken from reference TRBV11-2 and TRBJ1-2, reads EAGVAQSPRYKIIEKRQSVAFWCNPISGHATLYWYQQILGQGPKLLIQFQNNGVVDDSQLPKDRFSAERLKGVDSTLKIQPAKLEDSAVYLCASSRTPYGYTFGSGTRLTVV.

This clone has a single count. The chain couples TRBV2 to TRBJ2-3; D call uncertain. This CDR3 has 15 amino acids. In germline, CDR1 is SNHLY, CDR2 FYNNEI. Trimming pared 7 bases from V and 0 bases from J, leaving 14 bases between. Written as DNA, the CDR3 is TGTGCCAGCACCCCAAGACACCCTAGCACAGATACGCAGTATTTT. Translation: CASTPRHPSTDTQYF.

The rearrangement uses TRBV6-2 or TRBV6-3 and TRBJ1-1, with 7 bases lining up with TRBD1. The CDR3 contains 16 residues. Trimming removed 4 bases from V and 4 bases from J; junction bases left unmatched: 12. CDR1 MNHEY and CDR2 SVGEGT come from the germline V gene. The CDR3 sequence: CASSFIPRDRVTEAFF. CDR3 sequence (DNA): TGTGCCAGCAGTTTTATCCCCCGCGACAGGGTCACTGAAGCTTTCTTT.

The rearrangement joins TRBV10-1 to TRBJ1-2; 7 bases agree with TRBD1. J gave up 3 bases and V 10 bases, and 8 bases lay outside the gene matches. The CDR3 is 13 amino acids. Germline CDR1 and CDR2: WNHNN and SYGVQD (reference sequence). The CDR3 region has the DNA TGCGCCACTCCTTCTACAGGGGACTATGGCTACACCTTC. This translates into CATPSTGDYGYTF.

The V and J genes are TRBV24-1 and TRBJ2-3; perhaps TRBD1 as D (6 bases). The V and J ends lost 3 bases and 1 base respectively, with 13 bases between them. Germline CDR1 and CDR2: KGHDR and SFDVKD. CDR3 length equals 16 residues. The CDR3 loop is CATSDQQGGGTDTQYF. CDR3 in DNA: TGTGCCACCAGTGATCAACAGGGTGGAGGCACAGATACGCAGTATTTT.

The V call is TRBV7-8, the J call TRBJ2-7; D could derive from TRBD1 or TRBD2 (5 bases each). V was clipped by 3 bases and J by 2 bases, with 14 bases between them. CDR1 and CDR2 (germline): SGHVS, FQNEAQ. The CDR3 length is 15 residues. As DNA, the CDR3 is TGTGCCAGCAGCTTGGTAGAGGGGCCGCCCTACGAGCAGTACTTC. This codes for CASSLVEGPPYEQYF.

CDR3 coding DNA: TGTGCCAGCAGTTACTCTCCTAGTTACGAGCAGTACTTC. Encoded protein: CASSYSPSYEQYF. The chain recombines TRBV6-5 with TRBJ2-7; D remains ambiguous. This CDR3 is 13 amino acids long. The germline V and J ends were trimmed by 0 bases and 4 bases, with 7 bases remaining between them. Germline values: CDR1 MNHEY, CDR2 SVGAGI.

This chain uses TRBV19 with TRBJ1-3; D uncertain. Germline assignment: CDR1 LNHDA and CDR2 SQIVND (reference sequence). The germline V and J ends were trimmed by 5 bases and 0 bases, with 8 bases remaining between them. The CDR3 totals 14 residues. The CDR3 DNA is TGTGCCAGTAGTCCCGACCCCTCTGGAAACACCATATATTTT. Translating gives CASSPDPSGNTIYF.

CDR3 nucleotide sequence: TGTGCCAGCAGCTCGATCCGGGCCTCAGATAATGAGCAGTTCTTC. Translation gives CASSSIRASDNEQFF. The chain carries TRBV7-9 and TRBJ2-1; D ambiguous. V lost 4 bases, J lost 7 bases, and 17 bases lay in between. This CDR3 has 15 amino acids. Germline CDR1 is SEHNR and CDR2 is FQNEAQ (reference sequence).

This chain uses TRBV4-2 with TRBJ2-3; D may be TRBD2 (7 bases). V lost 1 base, J lost 3 bases, and 14 bases lay in between. This CDR3 spans 16 amino acids. Germline CDR1 LGHNA, CDR2 YNFKEQ. The DNA for the CDR3 is TGTGCCAGCAGCCAAGTTGAGAGGGGGGGGACAGATACGCAGTATTTT. This encodes CASSQVERGGTDTQYF.

This clone has only one observation. The J gene is TRBJ2-2, the V gene TRBV2; D remains ambiguous. CDR1 is SNHLY, CDR2 FYNNEI, per germline. V was trimmed by 6 bases and J by 2 bases, leaving 4 bases between them. CDR3 length equals 12 residues. The CDR3 nucleotides are TGTGCCAGCAGACTCAACACCGGGGAGCTGTTTTTT. Encoded protein: CASRLNTGELFF.